This TCR beta chain originates from a study of cytomegalovirus exposure and HLA in healthy donors. The germline V gene has CDR1 SNHLY and CDR2 FYNNEI. The germline V and J ends were trimmed by 4 bases and 4 bases, with 11 bases remaining between them. The CDR3 has 14 amino acids. It was with 60 Vbeta and 13 Jbeta primers that the PCR ran. Clones were sequenced by immunoSEQ multiplex PCR, and TCRdb holds only the in-frame ones, with some missing. Here the sample spans under 85,000 clones, just under 70% being singletons. The clonotype comes from a woman aged 25 to 39 in good health and CMV-seronegative. Sequenced sample: PBMCs. The gene calls are TRBV2 and TRBJ2-1; D possibly corresponds to TRBD1 (5 bases). CDR3 in DNA: TGTGCCAGCAGTGTGTGGACATCATACAATGAGCAGTTCTTC. Translation gives CASSVWTSYNEQFF.